This T cell receptor (beta chain) derives from a study of blood T cell repertoires in COVID-19 (dated by TCRdb to about 2020). Regarding the research as a whole: Collaborator samples came from the United States, Italy and Spain and covered acute and convalescent phases of COVID-19. Where available, HLA class I and class II types were obtained from metadata supplied by the sample provider rather than from assay-based typing. The sample metadata nearly always contained a de-identified subject ID, COVID-19 status, age in years and sex. Samples came from the ongoing ImmuneRACE study (first 160 participants) plus 1,254 subjects from 6 global collaborators. The material from the prospective study consisted of cDNA or gDNA derived from T cells, B-cell-depleted T cells, or PBMCs. The repertoires were made available in a free public database intended to serve as a resource for research on the immune response to SARS-CoV-2. The dataset comprised deeply sampled blood TCRbeta repertoires from subjects exposed to, actively infected with, or recovered from COVID-19. General conclusions and limits of the study: The amount of clinical and demographic metadata varied by source and participant and was provided uncurated.

TCRbeta CDR3 regions were amplified from genomic DNA by means of the immunoSEQ Assay, a bias-controlled multiplex PCR. Per the original workflow: The number of nucleated cells in each sample was estimated by amplification of reference gene primers within the assay. Sequence reads were collapsed and filtered to measure the absolute abundance of every unique TCRbeta CDR3 rearrangement. For each sample, productive Simpson clonality was calculated as the square root of Simpson's diversity index across productive rearrangements. Held by TCRdb, this immuneACCESS table contains in-frame sequences only and omits some clones. Under half of the omission traces to an unresolved V gene where checked; the cause of the rest is unknown. V and J calls and clone size follow that table, whereas D and trimming were derived from the DNA. The sample table lists about 230,000 clones, approximately 88% of them with a count of one. The ten largest clones add up to 25% to 35% of the sample.

CDR1 MNHEY and CDR2 SMNVEV were looked up in the germline V gene (reference sequence). The trim is 3 bases for V and 6 bases for J, with a gap of 17 bases between the germline ends. Measured from the cysteine to the phenylalanine, the CDR3 is 16 residues long. CDR3 DNA is the only sequence kept; it has 48 bases, read in frame from the first base. Turning to this clone: This clone's antigen is unknown. Base qualities are not provided; no much larger clone lies one nucleotide away.

The collaborating institutions used their own protocols to collect whole blood in K2EDTA tubes. For TCRbeta analysis, collaborator samples were shipped as frozen whole blood, as isolated PBMCs, or as DNA extracted from either sample type. The sequence joins TRBV27 to TRBJ1-4; the D gene is possibly TRBD1, with 6 bases matching. The specimen sequenced was peripheral blood. The source of this sequence is a man aged 35 to 55 with acute or convalescent COVID-19. This receptor has the CDR3 CASSLTGGGGYEKLFF. The nucleotide sequence is given as TGTGCCAGCAGTTTGACGGGGGGCGGAGGATATGAAAAACTGTTTTTT.